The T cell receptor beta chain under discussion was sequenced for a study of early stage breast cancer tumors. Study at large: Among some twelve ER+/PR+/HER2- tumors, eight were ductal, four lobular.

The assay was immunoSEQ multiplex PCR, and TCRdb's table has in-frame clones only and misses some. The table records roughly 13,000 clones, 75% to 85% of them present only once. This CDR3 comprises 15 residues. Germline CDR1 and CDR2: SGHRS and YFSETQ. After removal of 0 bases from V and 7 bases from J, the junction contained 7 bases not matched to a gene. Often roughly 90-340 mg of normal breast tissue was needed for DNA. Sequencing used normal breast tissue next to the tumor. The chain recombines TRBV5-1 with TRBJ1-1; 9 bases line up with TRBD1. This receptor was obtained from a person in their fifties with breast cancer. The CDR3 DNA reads TGCGCCAGCAGCTTGGCCACAGACAGGGGGAATGAAGCTTTCTTT. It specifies CASSLATDRGNEAFF.